This passage covers 10 T cell receptor beta chains from one sample sequenced in a study of T cells after yellow fever vaccination. TCRdb ran MiXCR on the 5' RACE reads and lists one entry per CDR3 protein. The sample has over 150,000 distinct CDR3 sequences, more than 5.5% seen once. The input for sequencing was CD4+ T cells sorted from PBMCs, taken 5 to 6 days after the first yellow fever vaccination. Receptors originate from a man aged 18 to 30 who received the YFV17D yellow fever vaccine.

This clonotype was found many times. The chain couples TRBV4-1 to TRBJ1-6; 8 nucleotides align to TRBD1. The V and J ends lost 8 bases and 7 bases, in that order; junction bases with no gene match: 7. CDR1 and CDR2 from the germline V gene are MGHRA and YSYEKL. The length of the CDR3 is 14 residues. The CDR3: CASRRGQDNSPLHF. The CDR3 DNA reads TGCGCCAGCCGGAGGGGACAGGACAATTCACCCCTCCACTTT.

This clonotype showed up many times. The V gene is TRBV29-1, the J gene TRBJ2-6; D ambiguous. Trimming stripped 4 bases from V and 4 bases from J, with 8 bases between. The CDR3 contains 13 residues. CDR1 is SQVTM, CDR2 ANQGSEA, per germline. The CDR3 spells CSVVIGGANVLTF. DNA of the CDR3: TGCAGCGTTGTGATAGGAGGGGCCAACGTCCTGACTTTC.

This clonotype was observed at least ten times. The gene calls are TRBV12-3 or TRBV12-4 and TRBJ1-2; maybe TRBD1 (6 bases). V was shortened by 3 bases and J by 7 bases, with 12 bases between the two germline ends. The length of the CDR3 is 13 residues. CDR3 in amino acids: CASSLVRGSGYTF. For the CDR3, the DNA is TGTGCCAGCAGTTTGGTTAGGGGGAGTGGCTACACCTTC.

This clonotype appeared a few times. The chain uses TRBV4-1 and TRBJ2-7; 7 nucleotides agree with TRBD1. The CDR3 totals 12 residues. Germline V gene data show CDR1 as MGHRA and CDR2 as YSYEKL. Trimming removed 3 bases from V and 6 bases from J; junction bases left unmatched: 2. The CDR3 DNA reads as TGCGCCAGCAGCCAGACAGGGCTCGAGCAGTACTTC. Amino acid sequence: CASSQTGLEQYF.

This clonotype has a count of ten or more. The genes are TRBV12-3 or TRBV12-4 and TRBJ1-6, with D unresolved. Trimming shortened V by 8 bases and J by 4 bases, and 12 bases separated the two germline ends. The CDR3 has 14 residues. This CDR3 is CASGDYSYNSPLHF. CDR3 nucleotide sequence: TGTGCCAGCGGGGATTACAGTTATAATTCACCCCTCCACTTT.

In DNA, the CDR3 is TGTGCCAGCAGCTTAGGGGAGTGGGACAGGGTTTCCCAGCCCCAGCATTTT. This gives the protein CASSLGEWDRVSQPQHF. This chain connects TRBV7-9 to TRBJ1-5, with 9 bases lining up with TRBD1. The length of the CDR3 is 17 residues. The J segment lost 7 bases and the V segment lost 1 base, leaving 11 bases of the junction unmatched. Germline V gene lookup returns CDR1 SEHNR and CDR2 FQNEAQ (reference sequence). Full variable domain (remainder filled in from reference TRBV7-9 and TRBJ1-5): DTGVSQNPRHKITKRGQNVTFRCDPISEHNRLYWYRQTLGQGPEFLTYFQNEAQLEKSRLLSDRFSAERPKGSFSTLEIQRTEQGDSAMYLCASSLGEWDRVSQPQHFGDGTRLSIL.

This clonotype was observed many times. The chain joins TRBV20-1 to TRBJ2-1; TRBD2 matches 8 bases. Per the germline V gene, CDR1 is DFQATT and CDR2 is SNEGSKA (reference sequence). The junction had 10 bases not matched to a gene; V was cut back by 6 bases and J by 0 bases. This CDR3 region has 16 residues. The CDR3 region has the DNA TGCAGTGCCGTGTTACCCGGGACTAGCTCCTACAATGAGCAGTTCTTC. The encoded protein is CSAVLPGTSSYNEQFF.

This clonotype was picked up a small number of times. The gene calls are TRBV5-6 and TRBJ2-2, with TRBD1 matching over 11 bases. The CDR3 is 16 residues long. V shed 3 bases and J 7 bases; nucleotides not matched to a gene: 8. Germline V gene data show CDR1 as SGHDT and CDR2 as YYEEEE. This chain's CDR3 is CASSSTGTGGFGELFF. In DNA form, the CDR3 reads TGTGCCAGCAGCTCAACCGGGACAGGGGGGTTCGGGGAGCTGTTTTTT.

V is TRBV5-4 and J is TRBJ1-4; 7 bases align to TRBD1. Per the germline V gene, CDR1 is SGHNT and CDR2 is YYREEE (reference sequence). The CDR3 runs to 15 residues. Losses at the gene ends were 3 bases for V and 4 bases for J; bases not matched to a gene: 6. CDR3 protein: CASSSDRALNEKLFF. CDR3 DNA: TGTGCCAGCAGCTCTGACAGGGCCCTTAATGAAAAACTGTTTTTT.

V and J are TRBV5-1 and TRBJ2-6; D not resolved. The CDR3 runs to 15 residues. V shed 4 bases and J shed 0 bases, with 8 bases lying between them. Germline CDR1 and CDR2: SGHRS and YFSETQ. CDR3 coding DNA: TGCGCCAGCAGCGCCCCAAGCTCTGGGGCCAACGTCCTGACTTTC. It encodes CASSAPSSGANVLTF.